This TCR beta chain was captured by sequencing in a study of shared clonotypes between healthy human individuals. Study-level points and caveats: In a handful of donors, around 5% of naive CD4 clonotypes appeared in common. Relative to clonotypes present in all four donors, those not shared had lower generation probabilities.

Replicate PCRs from sorted subsets contained 200 ng DNA, which is roughly 30,000 T cell genomes. The assay was immunoSEQ multiplex PCR, and TCRdb's table has in-frame clones only and misses some. This sample has just over 2,000,000 clones, with roughly 94% found just once. Naive CD8 cells comprised CD45RO-negative, CCR7-positively selected cells, excluding terminally differentiated effector memory CD45RA+ cells. Within Nashville, Tennessee resided all donors, each a Caucasian adult. Worth noting for this clone: Antigen: not known.

This TCR came from a young man in good health. The sample taken for sequencing was naive CD8+ T cells sorted from blood.

The DNA of the CDR3 is TGTGCCAGCAGGCCCGAGGGGACAACGCGGACTGAAGCTTTCTTT. Protein product: CASRPEGTTRTEAFF. This chain links TRBV27 with TRBJ1-1; perhaps TRBD1 as D (6 bases). This CDR3 has 15 amino acids. V was clipped by 6 bases and J by 5 bases, with 19 bases between them. Germline CDR1 is MNHEY and CDR2 is SMNVEV (reference sequence).